This T cell receptor (beta chain) derives from a study of blood T cell repertoires in COVID-19. Overall study: There were acute and convalescent COVID-19 samples, and they came from the United States, Italy and Spain. From T cells, B-cell-depleted T cells, or PBMCs came the material, which was cDNA or gDNA.

CDR3 length equals 13 residues. With 4 bases clipped from V and 6 bases from J, the junction kept 4 bases outside the gene matches. The authors' processing: Quantification of nucleated cells was approximated via reference gene primer amplification. The method was immunoSEQ multiplex PCR; TCRdb's version includes in-frame clones alone and lacks a portion of them. D and trimming come from the DNA, and the V and J calls and clone size come from that table. Of just under 150,000 clones listed, over 70% are singletons. The receptor was derived from a man aged 45 to 65 who had recovered from COVID-19. V gene TRBV12-3 or TRBV12-4 combines with J gene TRBJ1-2; TRBD1 matches at 8 bases. Sequenced sample: peripheral blood. The CDR3 spells CASSSDRGDGYTF. As DNA, the CDR3 is TGTGCCAGCAGTTCAGACAGGGGAGATGGCTACACCTTC.